These T cell receptor beta chains were read from a single sample in a study of technical replicates of blood from several donors. Measured with immunoSEQ multiplex PCR; TCRdb has only the in-frame clones, and not every one. The top ten hold approximately 5% of the sample, which has roughly 60,000 clones, about 86% seen once. Sequences were obtained from PBMCs. These receptor sequences come from a human donor in good health. Some clones in this sample may be carry-over from other donors' samples. CDR3s include the opening cysteine and the closing phenylalanine or tryptophan. A D gene is named only where the DNA matches it firmly. Part of the rows lack a size; the others show once, few, many or a class for expanded clones.

v_gene: TRBV30
abundance: .
j_gene: TRBJ1-1
d_gene: .
CDR3nt: TGTGCCTGGAGTAGACGGGGATCGGGGACTGAAGCTTTCTTT
CDR3aa: CAWSRRGSGTEAFF

v_gene: TRBV6-1
abundance: few
j_gene: TRBJ2-5
d_gene: TRBD2
CDR3nt: TGTGCCAGCAGTGAACTGTGGCGGGGGAAAGAGACCCAGTACTTC
CDR3aa: CASSELWRGKETQYF

v_gene: TRBV2
abundance: .
j_gene: TRBJ2-7
d_gene: TRBD1
CDR3nt: TGTGCCAGCAGAGCCACGGGACAGGGAACCTACGAGCAGTACTTC
CDR3aa: CASRATGQGTYEQYF

v_gene: TRBV28
abundance: .
j_gene: TRBJ2-3
d_gene: TRBD1
CDR3nt: TGTGCCAGCATCCCTCCTGACAGGGCGAATACGCAGTATTTT
CDR3aa: CASIPPDRANTQYF

v_gene: TRBV11-2
abundance: .
j_gene: TRBJ1-2
d_gene: .
CDR3nt: TGTGCCAGCAGCCCAAGAAGGGTGGGACTTCTCTATGGCTACACCTTC
CDR3aa: CASSPRRVGLLYGYTF

v_gene: TRBV1
abundance: .
j_gene: TRBJ1-6
d_gene: .
CDR3nt: TGCACCAGCAGCCAAGGTCGGGTGGGTTCACCCCTCCACTTT
CDR3aa: CTSSQGRVGSPLHF

v_gene: TRBV18
abundance: .
j_gene: TRBJ1-6
d_gene: .
CDR3nt: TGTGCCAGCTCGCCATCGGACTCTAATTCACCCCTCCACTTT
CDR3aa: CASSPSDSNSPLHF

v_gene: TRBV23-1
abundance: .
j_gene: TRBJ1-4
d_gene: .
CDR3nt: TGCGCCAGCAGTCAAAGTACAGAGGGCATTTCTAATGAAAAACTGTTTTTT
CDR3aa: CASSQSTEGISNEKLFF

v_gene: TRBV9
abundance: medium-sized
j_gene: TRBJ1-1
d_gene: .
CDR3nt: TGTGCCAGCAGTGGAGGAGGGGCTGAAGCTTTCTTT
CDR3aa: CASSGGGAEAFF

v_gene: TRBV11-2
abundance: .
j_gene: TRBJ2-3
d_gene: TRBD2
CDR3nt: TGTGCCAGCAGCCCGGGACTACCAGATACGCAGTATTTT
CDR3aa: CASSPGLPDTQYF

v_gene: TRBV7-2
abundance: .
j_gene: TRBJ2-5
d_gene: TRBD2
CDR3nt: TGTGCCAGCAGCTCGTCTCGGGCTAGCGGGCTACGGGAGACCCAGTACTTC
CDR3aa: CASSSSRASGLRETQYF

v_gene: TRBV7-8
abundance: .
j_gene: TRBJ2-7
d_gene: TRBD2
CDR3nt: TGTGCCAGCAGCCCCGGCGGGAGCCCCTACGAGCAGTACTTC
CDR3aa: CASSPGGSPYEQYF

v_gene: TRBV6-5
abundance: .
j_gene: TRBJ2-1
d_gene: .
CDR3nt: TGTGCCAGCAGTTATGCCAGCGGGCCCTCCTACAATGAGCAGTTCTTC
CDR3aa: CASSYASGPSYNEQFF

v_gene: TRBV7-9
abundance: .
j_gene: TRBJ1-6
d_gene: TRBD1
CDR3nt: TGTGCCAGCACCGAGACAGGGGCCGTTTATAATTCACCCCTCCACTTT
CDR3aa: CASTETGAVYNSPLHF

v_gene: TRBV11-3
abundance: .
j_gene: TRBJ2-1
d_gene: .
CDR3nt: TGTGCCAGCAGCTTAGGCAGGGTAGCCTACAATGAGCAGTTCTTC
CDR3aa: CASSLGRVAYNEQFF

v_gene: TRBV7-7
abundance: .
j_gene: TRBJ2-5
d_gene: TRBD2
CDR3nt: TGTGCCAGCACCGAGTGGGCGGGGGGGTCTGAGACCCAGTACTTC
CDR3aa: CASTEWAGGSETQYF

v_gene: TRBV30
abundance: .
j_gene: TRBJ2-5
d_gene: TRBD2
CDR3nt: TGTGCCTGGAGTCGGACTAGCGGGAGGTCAGAGACCCAGTACTTC
CDR3aa: CAWSRTSGRSETQYF

v_gene: TRBV6-5
abundance: .
j_gene: TRBJ2-7
d_gene: TRBD1
CDR3nt: TGTGCCAGCAGTTTTCGACAGGGGGCCTACGAGCAGTACTTC
CDR3aa: CASSFRQGAYEQYF

v_gene: TRBV28
abundance: once
j_gene: TRBJ1-4
d_gene: .
CDR3nt: TGTGCCAGTGTCTCCGGAACTAATGAAAAACTGTTTTTT
CDR3aa: CASVSGTNEKLFF

v_gene: TRBV6-1
abundance: .
j_gene: TRBJ2-7
d_gene: .
CDR3nt: TGTGCCAGCAGTGAATGGGGGCCCTACGAGCAGTACTTC
CDR3aa: CASSEWGPYEQYF